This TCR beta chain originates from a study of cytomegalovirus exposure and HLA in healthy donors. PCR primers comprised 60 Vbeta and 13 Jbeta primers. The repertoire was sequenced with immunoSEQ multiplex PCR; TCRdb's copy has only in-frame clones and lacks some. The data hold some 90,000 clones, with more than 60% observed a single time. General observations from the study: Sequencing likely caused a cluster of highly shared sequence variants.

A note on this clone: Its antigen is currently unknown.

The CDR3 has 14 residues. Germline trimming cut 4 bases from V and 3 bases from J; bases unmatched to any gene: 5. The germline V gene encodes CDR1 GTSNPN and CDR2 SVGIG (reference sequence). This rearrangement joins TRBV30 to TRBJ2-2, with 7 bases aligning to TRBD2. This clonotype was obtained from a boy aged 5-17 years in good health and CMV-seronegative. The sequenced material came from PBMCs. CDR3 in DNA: TGTGCCTGGACGGCTAGCGGTTACACCGGGGAGCTGTTTTTT. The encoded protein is CAWTASGYTGELFF.